The rows below give T cell receptor beta chains drawn from one sample of a study of T cells in Graves' hyperthyroidism and ophthalmopathy. TCRdb processed the multiplex PCR reads anew with MiXCR; each CDR3 protein has one entry. The table lists around 420,000 distinct CDR3 sequences, approximately 14% of them singletons. The sequencing sample was made of blood. The receptors originated from a woman aged 18-30 years with Graves' hyperthyroidism. CDR3s leave out the opening cysteine and the closing phenylalanine or tryptophan. Each record gives: V gene, D gene, clone size, J gene, CDR3 protein. A D gene is named only where the DNA matches it firmly. Only part of the rows carry a size: once, few, many, or a class if the clone is expanded.

TRBV20-1,NA,many,TRBJ1-1,SARVVGRQNTEAF
TRBV2,NA,NA,TRBJ1-6,ASSGAGGSSYNSPLH
TRBV12-3/TRBV12-4,TRBD2,many,TRBJ2-5,ASSTTSVETQY
TRBV20-1,NA,NA,TRBJ1-3,SASSMLGRISGNTIY
TRBV12-3/TRBV12-4,NA,few,TRBJ2-3,ASSATANTDTQY
TRBV11-2,NA,many,TRBJ1-5,AGRGKGGKQPQH
TRBV20-1,NA,NA,TRBJ1-1,SARLVGLNTEAF
TRBV6-1,TRBD2,NA,TRBJ2-1,ASSPGSGSDEQF
TRBV5-1,NA,many,TRBJ2-1,ASSLDAGLNEQF
TRBV3-1,NA,few,TRBJ2-3,ASSQKDWTDTQY
TRBV3-1,NA,many,TRBJ1-2,ASSLGIGGYGYT
TRBV20-1,TRBD1,many,TRBJ2-7,SAREGQGIGYEQY
TRBV5-1,TRBD1,NA,TRBJ2-5,ASSLSGTEQETQY
TRBV6-1,TRBD1,NA,TRBJ1-2,ASSEAGTGGYGYT
TRBV7-6,TRBD1,few,TRBJ2-7,ASSSYPGQGDEQY
TRBV28,NA,few,TRBJ2-7,ASISTQRSEQY
TRBV7-2,NA,many,TRBJ2-4,ASSLGGPLNIQY
TRBV15,NA,many,TRBJ1-2,ATSRGTARSYNYGYT
TRBV12-3/TRBV12-4,NA,once,TRBJ2-7,ASSLAGGQSEQY
TRBV4-1,NA,NA,TRBJ2-1,ASSSGRLVNYNEQF
TRBV7-8,NA,few,TRBJ1-4,ATQGPSNEKLF
TRBV7-2,NA,NA,TRBJ1-1,ASSLQGLYTEAF
TRBV4-2,TRBD1,many,TRBJ1-1,ASSLDPLKQGATNTEAF
TRBV11-2,NA,few,TRBJ2-7,ASSFAPTGSSYEQY
TRBV2,TRBD1,many,TRBJ2-7,ASRRTGAEQY
TRBV29-1,TRBD1,few,TRBJ1-2,SAANRGSQHYT
TRBV28,NA,many,TRBJ1-6,ASSPQGEGGNSPLH
TRBV28,TRBD2,many,TRBJ2-7,ASSSAGGPGEQY
TRBV3-1,NA,few,TRBJ2-7,ASTSIPYEQY
TRBV6-2/TRBV6-3,NA,NA,TRBJ2-6,ASSGRDTNPGANVLT
TRBV28,NA,few,TRBJ1-2,ASSAGKANYGYT
TRBV28,NA,few,TRBJ2-5,ASSQYNYKPQEAQY
TRBV24-1,TRBD1,NA,TRBJ2-1,ATSDQTSGGRFNEQF
TRBV19,NA,few,TRBJ2-3,ASRQNTDTQY
TRBV25-1,NA,NA,TRBJ1-1,ASRPAMNTEAF
TRBV4-2,TRBD1,NA,TRBJ1-1,ASSQDGTGGEDTEAF
TRBV13,TRBD2,NA,NA,ASSSGLERSHEQY
TRBV20-1,TRBD1,NA,TRBJ1-5,SARAGTGYQPQH
TRBV27,TRBD2,NA,TRBJ2-1,ASSLPGLEYNEQF
TRBV24-1,NA,NA,TRBJ1-1,ATSDLQNTEAF
TRBV7-9,NA,many,TRBJ1-1,ASSLVVGDTEAF
TRBV11-2,TRBD2,many,TRBJ2-1,ASSPWTSANSYNEQF